This T cell receptor (beta chain) was captured by sequencing in a study of blood T cell repertoires in COVID-19. Study summary: T cells, B-cell-depleted T cells, or PBMCs provided the cDNA or gDNA that served as material.

Sequenced by immunoSEQ multiplex PCR; TCRdb stores in-frame clones only, minus some. The sample lists about 140,000 clones; 87% were seen once. V dropped 5 bases and J dropped 5 bases, with 16 bases sitting between them. Looked up from germline, CDR1 is MGHRA and CDR2 is YSYEKL. The CDR3 covers 15 residues. This clone appeared a few times. Material: peripheral blood. The TCR originated in a man over 45 with active COVID-19. V is TRBV4-1 and J is TRBJ1-5, with D possibly matching TRBD1 (6 bases). In DNA, the CDR3 is TGCGCCAGCAGCTCTCGGTTACAGGGTGATCAGCCCCAGCATTTT. Translated: CASSSRLQGDQPQHF.